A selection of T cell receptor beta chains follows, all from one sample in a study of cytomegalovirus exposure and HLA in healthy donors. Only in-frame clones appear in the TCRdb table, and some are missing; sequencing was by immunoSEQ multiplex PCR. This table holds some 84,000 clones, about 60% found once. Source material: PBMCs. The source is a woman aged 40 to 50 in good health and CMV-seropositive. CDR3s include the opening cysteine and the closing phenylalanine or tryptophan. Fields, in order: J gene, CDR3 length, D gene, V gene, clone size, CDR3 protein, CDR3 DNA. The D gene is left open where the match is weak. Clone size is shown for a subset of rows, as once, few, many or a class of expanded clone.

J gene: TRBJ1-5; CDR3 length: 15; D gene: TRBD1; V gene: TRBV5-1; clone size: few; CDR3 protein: CASSVMTGSNQPQHF; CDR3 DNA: TGCGCCAGCAGCGTGATGACAGGGAGCAATCAGCCCCAGCATTTT
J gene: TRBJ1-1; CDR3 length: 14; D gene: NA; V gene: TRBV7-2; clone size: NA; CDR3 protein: CASSLIEWNTEAFF; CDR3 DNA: TGTGCCAGCAGCTTAATTGAGTGGAACACTGAAGCTTTCTTT
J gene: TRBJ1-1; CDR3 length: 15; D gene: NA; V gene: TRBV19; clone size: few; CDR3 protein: CASRQEGQGRTEAFF; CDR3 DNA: TGTGCCAGTAGACAAGAAGGGCAGGGTCGGACTGAAGCTTTCTTT
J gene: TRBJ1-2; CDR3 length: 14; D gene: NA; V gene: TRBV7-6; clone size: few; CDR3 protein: CASSLEGANYGYTF; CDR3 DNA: TGTGCCAGCAGCTTAGAAGGAGCTAACTATGGCTACACCTTC
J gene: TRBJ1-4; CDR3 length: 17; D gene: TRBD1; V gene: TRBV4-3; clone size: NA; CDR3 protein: CASSPNARGQGGEKLFF; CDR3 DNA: TGCGCCAGCAGCCCGAACGCCCGGGGACAGGGTGGCGAAAAACTGTTTTTT
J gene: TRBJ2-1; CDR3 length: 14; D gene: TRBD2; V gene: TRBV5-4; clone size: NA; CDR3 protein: CASSLALAGDEQFF; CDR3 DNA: TGTGCCAGCAGCTTAGCCCTAGCGGGAGACGAGCAGTTCTTC
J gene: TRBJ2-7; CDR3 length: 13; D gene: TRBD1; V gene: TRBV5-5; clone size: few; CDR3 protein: CASSLGQGNEQYF; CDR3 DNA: TGTGCCAGCAGCTTGGGACAGGGGAACGAGCAGTACTTC
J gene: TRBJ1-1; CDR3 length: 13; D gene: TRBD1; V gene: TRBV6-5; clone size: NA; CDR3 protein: CASSYNRGAEAFF; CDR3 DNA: TGTGCCAGCAGTTACAACAGGGGGGCTGAAGCTTTCTTT
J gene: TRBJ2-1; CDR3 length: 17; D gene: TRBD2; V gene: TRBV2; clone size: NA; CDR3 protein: CASIAGRGAGVSNEQFF; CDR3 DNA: TGTGCCAGCATCGCCGGGCGGGGAGCGGGAGTCTCAAATGAGCAGTTCTTC
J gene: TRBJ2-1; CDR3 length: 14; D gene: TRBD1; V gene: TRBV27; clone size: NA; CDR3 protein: CASSRDRGYNEQFF; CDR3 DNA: TGTGCCAGCAGCCGGGACAGGGGCTACAATGAGCAGTTCTTC
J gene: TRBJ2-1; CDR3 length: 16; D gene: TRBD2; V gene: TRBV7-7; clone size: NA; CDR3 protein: CASSLGLAGSYNEQFF; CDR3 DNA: TGTGCCAGCAGCTTAGGACTAGCGGGCTCCTACAATGAGCAGTTCTTC
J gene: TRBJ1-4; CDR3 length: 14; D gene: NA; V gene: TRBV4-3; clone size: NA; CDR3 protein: CASSLSQRSEKLFF; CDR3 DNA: TGCGCCAGCAGCCTCTCGCAGAGGAGCGAAAAACTGTTTTTT
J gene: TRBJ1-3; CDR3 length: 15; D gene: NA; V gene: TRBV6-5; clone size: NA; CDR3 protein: CASSYSRESGNTIYF; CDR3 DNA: TGTGCCAGCAGTTACTCACGGGAGTCTGGAAACACCATATATTTT
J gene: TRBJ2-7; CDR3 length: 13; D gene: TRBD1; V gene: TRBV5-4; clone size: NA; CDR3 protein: CASSQQGDSEQYF; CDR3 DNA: TGTGCCAGCAGCCAGCAGGGGGACAGCGAGCAGTACTTC
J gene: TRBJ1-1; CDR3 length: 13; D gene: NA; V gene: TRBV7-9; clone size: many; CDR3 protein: CASSLGTNTEAFF; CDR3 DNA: TGTGCCAGCAGCTTAGGGACAAACACTGAAGCTTTCTTT
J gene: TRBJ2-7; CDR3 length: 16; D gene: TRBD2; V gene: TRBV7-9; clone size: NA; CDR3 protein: CASSLSSGRRKGEQYF; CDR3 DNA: TGTGCCAGCAGCTTATCTAGCGGGAGGAGAAAGGGCGAGCAGTACTTC
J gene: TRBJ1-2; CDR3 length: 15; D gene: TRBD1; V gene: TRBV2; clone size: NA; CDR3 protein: CASSSTGVGNYGYTF; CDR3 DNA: TGTGCCAGCAGCAGTACAGGGGTTGGGAACTATGGCTACACCTTC
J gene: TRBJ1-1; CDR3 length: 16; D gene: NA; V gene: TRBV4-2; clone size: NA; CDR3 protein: CASSPSTGFMNTEAFF; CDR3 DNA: TGTGCCAGCAGCCCCTCTACAGGGTTTATGAACACTGAAGCTTTCTTT
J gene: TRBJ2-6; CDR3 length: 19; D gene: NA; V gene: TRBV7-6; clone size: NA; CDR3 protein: CASSLEFKSGKSGANVLTF; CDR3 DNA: TGTGCCAGCAGCTTAGAATTTAAGTCAGGGAAATCTGGGGCCAACGTCCTGACTTTC
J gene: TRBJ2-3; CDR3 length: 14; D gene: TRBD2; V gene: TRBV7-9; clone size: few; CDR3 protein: CASSSSGATDTQYF; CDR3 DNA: TGTGCCAGCAGCTCTAGCGGGGCCACAGATACGCAGTATTTT